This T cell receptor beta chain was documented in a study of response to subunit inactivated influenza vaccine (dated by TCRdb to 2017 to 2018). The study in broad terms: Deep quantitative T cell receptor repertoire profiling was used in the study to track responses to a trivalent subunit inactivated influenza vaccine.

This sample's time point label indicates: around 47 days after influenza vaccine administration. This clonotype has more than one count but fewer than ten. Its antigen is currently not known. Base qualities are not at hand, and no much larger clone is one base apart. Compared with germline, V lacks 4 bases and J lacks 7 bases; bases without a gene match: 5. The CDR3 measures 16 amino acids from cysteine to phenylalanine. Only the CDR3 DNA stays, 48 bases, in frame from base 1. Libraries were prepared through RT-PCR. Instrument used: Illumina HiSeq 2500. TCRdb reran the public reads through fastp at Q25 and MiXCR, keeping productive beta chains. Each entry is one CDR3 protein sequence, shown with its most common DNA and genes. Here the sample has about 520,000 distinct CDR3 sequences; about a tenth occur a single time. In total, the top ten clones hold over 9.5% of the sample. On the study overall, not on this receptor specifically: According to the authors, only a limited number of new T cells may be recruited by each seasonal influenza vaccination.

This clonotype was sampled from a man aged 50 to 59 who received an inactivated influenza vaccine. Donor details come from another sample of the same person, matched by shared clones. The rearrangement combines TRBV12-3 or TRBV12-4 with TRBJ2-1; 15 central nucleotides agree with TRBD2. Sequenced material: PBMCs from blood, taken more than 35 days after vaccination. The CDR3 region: CASSSWTSGRANEQFF. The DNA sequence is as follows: TGTGCCAGCAGTTCCTGGACTAGCGGGAGGGCAAATGAGCAGTTCTTC.